One and the same sample provided the 8 T cell receptor beta chains below, sequenced in a study of technical replicates of blood from several donors. The repertoire was sequenced with immunoSEQ multiplex PCR; TCRdb's copy has only in-frame clones and lacks some. The sample shows under 85,000 clones, under 95% of them seen only once. What was sequenced was T cells isolated from PBMCs. The receptors come from a human donor in good health.

The chain uses TRBV6-6 and TRBJ1-1, with 8 bases identical to TRBD1. The V segment lost 6 bases and the J segment 0 bases; nucleotides outside the gene matches: 3. The germline gives CDR1 MNHNY, CDR2 SVGAGI (reference sequence). The CDR3 loop spans 14 amino acids. In DNA, the CDR3 is TGTGCCAGCAGGTCAGGGGGCTTGAACACTGAAGCTTTCTTT. The encoded protein is CASRSGGLNTEAFF.

The V gene is TRBV28, the J gene TRBJ2-7; 12 nucleotides align to TRBD2. J lost 5 bases, V lost 6 bases, and 5 bases had no gene match. Germline loops: CDR1 MDHEN, CDR2 SYDVKM. This CDR3 region has 14 residues. CDR3 region: CASRTSGRNNEQYF. The CDR3 DNA follows: TGTGCCAGCAGAACTAGCGGGAGGAATAACGAGCAGTACTTC. Looking up the rest from reference TRBV28 and TRBJ2-7 gives the full variable domain: DVKVTQSSRYLVKRTGEKVFLECVQDMDHENMFWYRQDPGLGLRLIYFSYDVKMKEKGDIPEGYSVSREKKERFSLILESASTNQTSMYLCASRTSGRNNEQYFGPGTRLTVT.

The rearrangement links TRBV7-3 to TRBJ1-6, with D maybe TRBD1 (6 bases). V shed 5 bases and J shed 8 bases, with 13 bases lying between them. The CDR3 loop spans 14 amino acids. In germline, CDR1 is SGHTA, CDR2 FQGTGA. The CDR3 reads CASSRGGLYSPLHF. The CDR3 DNA reads as TGTGCCAGCAGCAGGGGGGGGCTATATTCACCCCTCCACTTT.

This clone was counted only a few times. The chain links TRBV28 to TRBJ2-7, with 11 bases identical to TRBD1. This CDR3 contains 15 residues. Germline values: CDR1 MDHEN, CDR2 SYDVKM. Unmatched junction bases numbered 8, after V lost 7 bases and J lost 3 bases. CDR3 loop: CASTQAGTGGYEQYF. The CDR3, as DNA: TGTGCCAGCACCCAAGCCGGGACAGGGGGCTACGAGCAGTACTTC.

The chain couples TRBV19 to TRBJ1-3; D unresolved. This CDR3 contains 14 residues. V dropped 3 bases and J dropped 4 bases, with 10 bases sitting between them. CDR1 is LNHDA, CDR2 SQIVND, per germline (reference sequence). CDR3 region: CASSMVSQGNTIYF. CDR3 DNA sequence: TGTGCCAGTAGTATGGTGTCACAGGGAAACACCATATATTTT.

The rearrangement uses TRBV7-9 and TRBJ1-4; weak D call: TRBD1 (5 bases). V was clipped by 3 bases and J by 3 bases, with 14 bases between them. The CDR3 covers 16 residues. Per germline, CDR1 SEHNR and CDR2 FQNEAQ (reference sequence). CDR3 amino acids: CASSFLRGLSNEKLFF. The CDR3 nucleotides read TGTGCCAGCAGCTTCTTGCGGGGGTTATCTAATGAAAAACTGTTTTTT. Complete variable domain (other parts from reference TRBV7-9 and TRBJ1-4): DTGVSQNPRHKITKRGQNVTFRCDPISEHNRLYWYRQTLGQGPEFLTYFQNEAQLEKSRLLSDRFSAERPKGSFSTLEIQRTEQGDSAMYLCASSFLRGLSNEKLFFGSGTQLSVL.

The chain uses TRBV5-4 and TRBJ1-1, with unresolved D. Germline values: CDR1 SGHNT, CDR2 YYREEE (reference sequence). This CDR3 is 14 amino acids long. Trimming left V 0 bases short and J 1 base short, with 7 bases between. CDR3 DNA sequence: TGTGCCAGCAGCTTGGGGAGCTGGAACACTGAAGCTTTCTTT. Amino acids: CASSLGSWNTEAFF. Complete variable domain (other parts from reference TRBV5-4 and TRBJ1-1): ETGVTQSPTHLIKTRGQQVTLRCSSQSGHNTVSWYQQALGQGPQFIFQYYREEENGRGNFPPRFSGLQFPNYSSELNVNALELDDSALYLCASSLGSWNTEAFFGQGTRLTVV.

V gene TRBV7-9 combines with J gene TRBJ2-7; possibly TRBD1 for D (6 bases). Germline V gene sequence: CDR1 SEHNR, CDR2 FQNEAQ (reference sequence). V was trimmed by 1 base and J by 5 bases, leaving 12 bases between them. This CDR3 region has 14 residues. CDR3 DNA: TGTGCCAGCAGCTTAGTCCCGACAGGCGACGAGCAGTACTTC. It specifies CASSLVPTGDEQYF.